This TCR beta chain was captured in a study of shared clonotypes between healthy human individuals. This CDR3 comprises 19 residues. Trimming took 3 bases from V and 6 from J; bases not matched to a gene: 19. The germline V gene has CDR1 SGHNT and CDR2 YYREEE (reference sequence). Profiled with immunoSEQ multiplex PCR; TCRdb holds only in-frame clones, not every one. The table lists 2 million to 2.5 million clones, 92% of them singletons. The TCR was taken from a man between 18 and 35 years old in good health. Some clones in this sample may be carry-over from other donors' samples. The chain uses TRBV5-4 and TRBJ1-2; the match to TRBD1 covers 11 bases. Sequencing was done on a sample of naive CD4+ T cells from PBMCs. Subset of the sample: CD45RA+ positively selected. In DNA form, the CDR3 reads TGTGCCAGCAGCTCGGGCCCCGGGACAGGGGGGCTTATACGGGATGGCTACACCTTC. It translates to CASSSGPGTGGLIRDGYTF.